A selection of T cell receptor beta chains follows, all from one sample in a study of shared clonotypes between healthy human individuals. Data came from immunoSEQ multiplex PCR; TCRdb stores just in-frame clones and leaves some out. The profile shows some 240,000 clones, approximately 70% of them singletons. The sample taken for sequencing was memory CD4+ T cells sorted from blood. These receptors all come from a young man in good health. The CDR3 runs from the conserved cysteine through the conserved F or W. D genes are given only for firm matches. The size entry is marked missing in some rows and otherwise reads once, few, many or a size class.

v_gene	abundance	d_gene	j_gene	CDR3aa	CDR3nt
TRBV5-1	NA	TRBD1	TRBJ2-7	CASSLGQGSSSYEQYF	TGCGCCAGCAGCTTGGGACAGGGGTCAAGCTCCTACGAGCAGTACTTC
TRBV2	NA	NA	TRBJ1-4	CASSAPRQKNEKLFF	TGTGCCAGCAGCGCCCCGAGACAGAAAAATGAAAAACTGTTTTTT
TRBV5-1	NA	NA	TRBJ1-1	CASSKEANTEAFF	TGCGCCAGCAGCAAGGAAGCTAACACTGAAGCTTTCTTT
TRBV21-1	NA	NA	TRBJ1-5	CASSKHGTGGNQPQHF	TGTGCCAGCAGCAAACACGGGACAGGGGGTAATCAGCCCCAGCATTTT
TRBV14	NA	NA	TRBJ2-3	CASSQRGDGTDTQYF	TGTGCCAGCAGCCAAAGGGGAGATGGCACAGATACGCAGTATTTT
TRBV19	NA	TRBD2	TRBJ2-5	CASSGLAGRETQYF	TGTGCCAGTAGTGGACTAGCGGGAAGGGAGACCCAGTACTTC
TRBV27	NA	TRBD1	TRBJ2-7	CASSSTGQGAGTYEQYF	TGTGCCAGCAGTTCAACTGGACAGGGGGCAGGAACCTACGAGCAGTACTTC
TRBV6-1	few	NA	TRBJ1-5	CASSEATGSGQPQHF	TGTGCCAGCAGTGAAGCTACAGGGAGCGGGCAGCCCCAGCATTTT
TRBV15	NA	TRBD2	TRBJ2-1	CATSRGLAGGGEQFF	TGTGCCACCAGCAGAGGACTAGCGGGAGGTGGTGAGCAGTTCTTC
TRBV25-1	NA	TRBD2	TRBJ2-2	CASADSSGRVGTGELFF	TGTGCCTCAGCAGATTCTAGCGGGAGGGTTGGCACCGGGGAGCTGTTTTTT
TRBV9	few	TRBD1	TRBJ1-1	CASSVDPSQGGNTEAFF	TGTGCCAGCAGCGTAGATCCCTCTCAGGGGGGGAACACTGAAGCTTTCTTT
TRBV28	NA	NA	TRBJ2-4	CATYQGHIQYF	TGTGCCACTTACCAGGGGCACATTCAGTACTTC
TRBV19	once	NA	TRBJ1-5	CASSAGGYGDQPQHF	TGTGCCAGTAGTGCCGGGGGATACGGCGATCAGCCCCAGCATTTT
TRBV5-1	NA	NA	TRBJ2-1	CASSLRGFTYNEQFF	TGCGCCAGCAGCTTGAGGGGGTTTACCTACAATGAGCAGTTCTTC
TRBV29-1	few	TRBD2	TRBJ2-3	CSVLGLAGASTDTQYF	TGCAGCGTGTTGGGACTAGCGGGAGCAAGCACAGATACGCAGTATTTT
TRBV11-3	NA	TRBD2	TRBJ2-1	CASSPGTSGSDEQFF	TGTGCCAGCAGCCCCGGGACTAGCGGGAGTGATGAGCAGTTCTTC
TRBV7-8	few	TRBD2	TRBJ2-2	CASSRRGGWDTGELFF	TGTGCCAGCAGCCGTCGGGGGGGATGGGACACCGGGGAGCTGTTTTTT
TRBV7-8	NA	NA	TRBJ2-3	CASSFGYSLTDTQYF	TGTGCCAGCAGCTTTGGCTACTCACTCACAGATACGCAGTATTTT
TRBV7-9	NA	TRBD2	TRBJ2-1	CASSLYWGLGLAGVNEQFF	TGTGCCAGCAGCTTATACTGGGGGTTGGGACTAGCGGGAGTCAATGAGCAGTTCTTC
TRBV30	NA	NA	TRBJ2-5	CAWSPGLGTQYF	TGTGCCTGGAGTCCGGGTTTGGGGACCCAGTACTTC
TRBV6-1	NA	TRBD1	TRBJ1-4	CASSDRNRDRVINEKLFF	TGTGCCAGCAGTGACCGAAATAGGGACAGGGTCATTAATGAAAAACTGTTTTTT
TRBV10-1	few	NA	TRBJ2-7	CASSEGSYEQYF	TGCGCCAGCAGTGAGGGCTCCTACGAGCAGTACTTC
TRBV5-3	NA	TRBD2	TRBJ2-4	CARSLGLAGDLAKNIQYF	TGTGCCAGAAGCTTGGGTTTAGCGGGGGACCTAGCCAAAAACATTCAGTACTTC
TRBV7-4	NA	NA	TRBJ1-4	CASSLEYRANFEKLFF	TGTGCCAGCAGCTTAGAATACAGGGCGAATTTTGAAAAACTGTTTTTT
TRBV7-2	NA	TRBD2	TRBJ2-1	CASSLVASGTYNEQFF	TGTGCCAGCAGCTTAGTGGCTAGCGGAACCTACAATGAGCAGTTCTTC
TRBV7-7	few	TRBD2	TRBJ2-3	CASSVGLAGAADTQYF	TGTGCCAGCAGCGTGGGACTAGCGGGAGCTGCAGATACGCAGTATTTT
TRBV7-8	NA	NA	TRBJ1-5	CASSSFELTVNQPQHF	TGTGCCAGCAGCTCCTTTGAACTGACTGTTAATCAGCCCCAGCATTTT
TRBV18	NA	NA	TRBJ2-7	CASSPTVRGLEQYF	TGTGCCAGCTCACCCACGGTGAGGGGACTCGAGCAGTACTTC
TRBV27	NA	TRBD2	TRBJ2-7	CASSLRWEGSYEQYF	TGTGCCAGCAGTTTAAGGTGGGAGGGCTCCTACGAGCAGTACTTC
TRBV7-8	NA	NA	TRBJ2-7	CASSLGIRLTGFSYEQYF	TGTGCCAGCAGTCTAGGAATCCGTCTCACGGGGTTCTCCTACGAGCAGTACTTC
TRBV10-1	NA	NA	TRBJ1-4	CANPKGKLFF	TGCGCCAACCCAAAGGGAAAACTGTTTTTT
TRBV19	NA	NA	TRBJ2-5	CASSMGRTLYQETQYF	TGTGCCAGTAGTATGGGCCGAACCTTGTACCAAGAGACCCAGTACTTC
TRBV7-2	NA	NA	TRBJ2-4	CASSLLGGEGIQYF	TGTGCCAGCAGCTTATTGGGTGGGGAAGGCATTCAGTACTTC
TRBV27	many	NA	TRBJ2-2	CASSFAGRDGELFF	TGTGCCAGCAGTTTTGCGGGACGTGACGGGGAGCTGTTTTTT
TRBV19	NA	NA	TRBJ2-3	CASTTSLIGLVEGDTQYF	TGTGCCAGTACCACGAGTTTGATAGGTCTTGTGGAGGGGGATACGCAGTATTTT
TRBV29-1	many	NA	TRBJ2-7	CSALGDGYEQYF	TGCAGCGCTTTGGGGGATGGCTACGAGCAGTACTTC
TRBV11-2	NA	NA	TRBJ2-1	CASSSRGNHNEQFF	TGTGCCAGCAGCAGCCGGGGTAACCACAATGAGCAGTTCTTC
TRBV9	NA	TRBD2	TRBJ2-7	CASSVEGSGSNEQYF	TGTGCCAGCAGCGTAGAAGGTAGCGGGAGTAACGAGCAGTACTTC
TRBV6-1	many	TRBD1	TRBJ2-7	CATRIVGTGSYEQYF	TGTGCCACCCGGATAGTTGGGACAGGTTCCTACGAGCAGTACTTC
TRBV19	NA	TRBD1	TRBJ2-7	CASSRQGDYEQYF	TGTGCCAGTAGTAGACAGGGGGACTACGAGCAGTACTTC
TRBV9	NA	TRBD2	TRBJ2-5	CASSVGLAGGRETQYF	TGTGCCAGCAGCGTAGGGTTAGCGGGAGGCCGGGAGACCCAGTACTTC
TRBV11-2	few	NA	TRBJ1-4	CASSLRGLTNEKLFF	TGTGCCAGCAGCTTACGGGGACTAACTAATGAAAAACTGTTTTTT
TRBV5-4	NA	NA	TRBJ1-2	CASSPDGNYGYTF	TGTGCCAGCAGCCCGGACGGTAACTATGGCTACACCTTC
TRBV27	NA	TRBD1	TRBJ2-5	CASSLTGGQETQYF	TGTGCCAGCAGTTTAACAGGGGGACAAGAGACCCAGTACTTC
TRBV4-1	NA	TRBD1	TRBJ2-7	CASSQVPGQEVEQYF	TGCGCCAGCAGCCAGGTTCCGGGACAGGAGGTCGAGCAGTACTTC
TRBV27	NA	NA	TRBJ2-6	CASNPGSSGANVLTF	TGTGCCAGCAACCCGGGGTCCTCTGGGGCCAACGTCCTGACTTTC
TRBV9	NA	TRBD1	TRBJ2-7	CASSPGQANYEQYF	TGTGCCAGCAGCCCGGGACAGGCGAACTACGAGCAGTACTTC
TRBV11-2	NA	TRBD1	TRBJ1-2	CASSPDRGLGYTF	TGTGCCAGCAGCCCGGACAGGGGCTTGGGCTACACCTTC
TRBV19	NA	TRBD2	TRBJ2-7	CASSIDASGTSYEQYF	TGTGCCAGTAGTATAGACGCTAGCGGGACTTCCTACGAGCAGTACTTC
TRBV18	NA	NA	TRBJ1-2	CASSTTGRASYTF	TGTGCCAGCTCAACAACAGGGAGGGCAAGCTACACCTTC
TRBV5-1	many	NA	TRBJ2-2	CASSGHRDVNTGELFF	TGCGCCAGCTCCGGACATCGGGACGTGAACACCGGGGAGCTGTTTTTT
TRBV7-2	once	NA	TRBJ1-1	CASSLAPDTQAFF	TGTGCCAGCAGCTTAGCCCCGGACACCCAAGCTTTCTTT
TRBV5-6	NA	NA	TRBJ1-5	CASSFGQSNQPQHF	TGTGCCAGCAGCTTCGGACAGAGCAATCAGCCCCAGCATTTT
TRBV5-1	NA	NA	TRBJ2-2	CASSLLTGRNTGELFF	TGCGCCAGCAGCCTCCTGACAGGAAGAAACACCGGGGAGCTGTTTTTT
TRBV7-7	NA	TRBD1	TRBJ2-5	CASSLGGTGQETQYF	TGTGCTAGCAGCCTAGGCGGGACAGGGCAAGAGACCCAGTACTTC
TRBV11-3	NA	NA	TRBJ2-2	CASSFTGQTNTGELFF	TGTGCCAGCAGCTTCACCGGACAGACGAACACCGGGGAGCTGTTTTTT
TRBV7-9	NA	NA	TRBJ2-5	CASSYRDTTLVWVSQYF	TGTGCCAGCAGCTACCGGGACACAACCCTAGTTTGGGTGTCCCAGTACTTC
TRBV6-5	NA	TRBD2	TRBJ2-7	CASKQSGRLYEQYF	TGTGCCAGCAAACAAAGCGGGAGGCTGTACGAGCAGTACTTC
TRBV7-6	few	TRBD2	TRBJ2-1	CASSLVGSGSNEQFF	TGTGCCAGCAGCTTAGTGGGTAGCGGGAGCAATGAGCAGTTCTTC